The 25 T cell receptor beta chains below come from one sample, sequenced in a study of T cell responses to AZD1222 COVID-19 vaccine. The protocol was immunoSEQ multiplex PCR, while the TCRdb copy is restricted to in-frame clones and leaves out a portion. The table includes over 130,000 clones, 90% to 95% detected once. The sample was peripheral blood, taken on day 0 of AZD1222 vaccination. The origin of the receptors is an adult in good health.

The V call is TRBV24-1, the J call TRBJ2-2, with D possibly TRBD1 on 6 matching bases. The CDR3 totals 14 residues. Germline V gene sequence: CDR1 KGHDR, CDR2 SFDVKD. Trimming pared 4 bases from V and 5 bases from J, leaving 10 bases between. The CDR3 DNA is TGTGCCACCAGTGACACAACAGGGACCGGGGAGCTGTTTTTT. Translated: CATSDTTGTGELFF.

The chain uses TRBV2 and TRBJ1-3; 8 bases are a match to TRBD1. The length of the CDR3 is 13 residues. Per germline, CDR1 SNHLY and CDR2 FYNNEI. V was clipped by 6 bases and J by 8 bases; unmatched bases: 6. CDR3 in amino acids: CASSEDREYTIYF. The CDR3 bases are TGTGCCAGCAGCGAGGACAGGGAGTACACCATATATTTT.

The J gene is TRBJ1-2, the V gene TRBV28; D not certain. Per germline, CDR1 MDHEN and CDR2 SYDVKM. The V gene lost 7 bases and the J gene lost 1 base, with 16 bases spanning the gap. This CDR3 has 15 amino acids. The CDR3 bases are TGTGCCAGCAACCGGGGAGGTGGGATTAACTATGGCTACACCTTC. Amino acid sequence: CASNRGGGINYGYTF.

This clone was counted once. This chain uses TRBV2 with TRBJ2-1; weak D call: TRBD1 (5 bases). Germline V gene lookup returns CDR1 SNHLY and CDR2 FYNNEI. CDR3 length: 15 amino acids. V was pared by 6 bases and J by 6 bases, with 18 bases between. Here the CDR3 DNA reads TGTGCCAGCAGACTGACAGAACTCCCCGGCAATGAGCAGTTCTTC. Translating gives CASRLTELPGNEQFF. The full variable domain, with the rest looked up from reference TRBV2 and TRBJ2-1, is EPEVTQTPSHQVTQMGQEVILRCVPISNHLYFYWYRQILGQKVEFLVSFYNNEISEKSEIFDDQFSVERPDGSNFTLKIRSTKLEDSAMYFCASRLTELPGNEQFFGPGTRLTVL.

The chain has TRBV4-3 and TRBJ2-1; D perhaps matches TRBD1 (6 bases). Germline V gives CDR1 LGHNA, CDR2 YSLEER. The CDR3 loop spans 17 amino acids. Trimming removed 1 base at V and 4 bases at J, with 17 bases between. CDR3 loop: CASSQAQGAGVYNEQFF. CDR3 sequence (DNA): TGCGCCAGCAGCCAAGCCCAGGGAGCAGGGGTGTACAATGAGCAGTTCTTC.

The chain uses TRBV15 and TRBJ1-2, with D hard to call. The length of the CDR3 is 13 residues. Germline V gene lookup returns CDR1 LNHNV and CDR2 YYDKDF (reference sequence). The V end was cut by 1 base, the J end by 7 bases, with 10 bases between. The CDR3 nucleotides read TGTGCCACCAGCAGAGGGGGAACGTCTGGCTACACCTTC. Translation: CATSRGGTSGYTF.

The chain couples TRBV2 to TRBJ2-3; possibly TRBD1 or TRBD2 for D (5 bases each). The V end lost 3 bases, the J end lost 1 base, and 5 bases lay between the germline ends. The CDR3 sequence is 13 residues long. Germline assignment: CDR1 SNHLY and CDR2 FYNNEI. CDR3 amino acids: CASSEGGTDTQYF. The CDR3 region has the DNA TGTGCCAGCAGTGAGGGGGGCACAGATACGCAGTATTTT.

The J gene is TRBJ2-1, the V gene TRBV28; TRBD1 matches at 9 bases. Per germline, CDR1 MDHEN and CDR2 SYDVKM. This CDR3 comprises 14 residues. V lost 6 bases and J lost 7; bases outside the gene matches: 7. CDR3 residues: CASSKQGALNEQFF. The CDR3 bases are TGTGCCAGCAGCAAACAGGGGGCCTTGAATGAGCAGTTCTTC.

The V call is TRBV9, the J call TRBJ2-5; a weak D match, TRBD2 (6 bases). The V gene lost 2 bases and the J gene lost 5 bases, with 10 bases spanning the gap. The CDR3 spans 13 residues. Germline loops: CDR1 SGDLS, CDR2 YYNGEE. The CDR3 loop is CASSVGGSETQYF. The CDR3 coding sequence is TGTGCCAGCAGCGTGGGAGGATCTGAGACCCAGTACTTC.

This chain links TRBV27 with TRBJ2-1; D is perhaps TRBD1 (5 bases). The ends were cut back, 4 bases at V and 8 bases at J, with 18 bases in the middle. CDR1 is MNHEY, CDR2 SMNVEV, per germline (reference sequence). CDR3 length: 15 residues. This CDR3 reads CASSSRQGALHEQFF. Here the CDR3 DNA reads TGTGCCAGCAGTTCCCGACAAGGGGCTTTACATGAGCAGTTCTTC.

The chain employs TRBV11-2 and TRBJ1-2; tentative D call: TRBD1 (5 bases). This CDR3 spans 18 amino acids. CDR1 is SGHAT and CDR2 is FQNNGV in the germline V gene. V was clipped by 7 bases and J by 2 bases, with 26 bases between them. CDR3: CASTSSLRADAFNYGYTF. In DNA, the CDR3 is TGTGCCAGCACCTCGTCCCTCAGGGCTGATGCTTTCAACTATGGCTACACCTTC. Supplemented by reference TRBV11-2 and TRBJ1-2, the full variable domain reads EAGVAQSPRYKIIEKRQSVAFWCNPISGHATLYWYQQILGQGPKLLIQFQNNGVVDDSQLPKDRFSAERLKGVDSTLKIQPAKLEDSAVYLCASTSSLRADAFNYGYTFGSGTRLTVV.

The CDR3 DNA reads TGTGCCAGCAGTTCCCCCGCTAGCGGGGGTCTCAATGAGCAGTTCTTC. Protein product: CASSSPASGGLNEQFF. J is TRBJ2-1 and V is TRBV6-5; the match to TRBD2 covers 10 bases. With V trimmed by 4 bases and J by 6 bases, 9 bases remained unmatched. CDR1 MNHEY and CDR2 SVGAGI come from the germline V gene. This CDR3 is 16 amino acids long.

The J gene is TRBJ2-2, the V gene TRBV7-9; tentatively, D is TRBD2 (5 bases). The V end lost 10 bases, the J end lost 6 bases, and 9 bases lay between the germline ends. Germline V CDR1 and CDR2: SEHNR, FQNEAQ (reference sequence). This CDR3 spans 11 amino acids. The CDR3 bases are TGTGCCATCGCGCGGGCCGGGGAGCTGTTTTTT. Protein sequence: CAIARAGELFF.

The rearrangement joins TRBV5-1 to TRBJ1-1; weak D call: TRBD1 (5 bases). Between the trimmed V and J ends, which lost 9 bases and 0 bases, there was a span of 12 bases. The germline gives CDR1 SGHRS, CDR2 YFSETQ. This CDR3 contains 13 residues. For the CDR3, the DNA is TGCGCCACAGGGTACGGATTGAACACTGAAGCTTTCTTT. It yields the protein CATGYGLNTEAFF.

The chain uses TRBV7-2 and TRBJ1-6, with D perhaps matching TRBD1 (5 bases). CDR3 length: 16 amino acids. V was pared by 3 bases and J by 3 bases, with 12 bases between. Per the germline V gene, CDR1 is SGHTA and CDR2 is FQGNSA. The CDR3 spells CASSFGGGDYNSPLHF. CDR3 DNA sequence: TGTGCCAGCAGCTTCGGGGGTGGCGACTATAATTCACCCCTCCACTTT.

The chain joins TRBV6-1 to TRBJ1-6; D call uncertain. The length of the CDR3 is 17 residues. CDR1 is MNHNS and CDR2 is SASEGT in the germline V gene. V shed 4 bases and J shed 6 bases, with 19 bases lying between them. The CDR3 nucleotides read TGTGCCAGCAGTGGAGGACCTACTGGTAACCTTAATTCACCCCTCCACTTT. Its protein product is CASSGGPTGNLNSPLHF.

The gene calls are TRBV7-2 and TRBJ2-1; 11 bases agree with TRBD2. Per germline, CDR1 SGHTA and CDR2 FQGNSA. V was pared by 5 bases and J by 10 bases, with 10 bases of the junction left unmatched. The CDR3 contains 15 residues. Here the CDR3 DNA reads TGTGCCAGCAGCCTTACTAGCGGGAGCTTGGGAGAGCAGTTCTTC. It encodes CASSLTSGSLGEQFF.

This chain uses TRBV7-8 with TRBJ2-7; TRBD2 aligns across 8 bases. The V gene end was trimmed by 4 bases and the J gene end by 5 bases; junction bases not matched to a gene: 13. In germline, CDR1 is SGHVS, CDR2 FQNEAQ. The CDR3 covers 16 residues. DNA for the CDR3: TGTGCCAGCAGCTGGTTCGTTGCGGGAGGTTCTGACGAGCAGTACGTC. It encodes CASSWFVAGGSDEQYV.

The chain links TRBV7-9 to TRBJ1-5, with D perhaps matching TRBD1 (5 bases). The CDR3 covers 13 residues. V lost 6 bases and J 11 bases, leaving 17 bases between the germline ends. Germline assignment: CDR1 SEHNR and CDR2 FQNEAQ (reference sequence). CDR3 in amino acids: CASSNIQGTSQHF. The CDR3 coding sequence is TGTGCCAGCAGTAATATTCAGGGTACGTCCCAGCATTTT.

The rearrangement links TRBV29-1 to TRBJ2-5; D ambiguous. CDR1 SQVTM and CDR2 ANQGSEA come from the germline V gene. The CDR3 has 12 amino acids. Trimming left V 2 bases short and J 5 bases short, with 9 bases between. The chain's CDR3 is CSVETSRETQYF. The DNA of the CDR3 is TGCAGCGTTGAAACGTCCCGGGAGACCCAGTACTTC.

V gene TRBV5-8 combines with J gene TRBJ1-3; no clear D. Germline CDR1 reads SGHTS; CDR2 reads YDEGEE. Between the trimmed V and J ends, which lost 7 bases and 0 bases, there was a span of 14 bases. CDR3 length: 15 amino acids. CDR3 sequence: CASHVDGFSGNTIYF. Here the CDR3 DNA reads TGTGCCAGCCATGTTGACGGCTTCTCTGGAAACACCATATATTTT.

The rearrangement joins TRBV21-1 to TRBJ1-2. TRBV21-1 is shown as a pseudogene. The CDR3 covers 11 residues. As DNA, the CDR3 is TGTGCCAGCAGCAAAGTCGGTGGCTACACCTTC. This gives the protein CASSKVGGYTF.

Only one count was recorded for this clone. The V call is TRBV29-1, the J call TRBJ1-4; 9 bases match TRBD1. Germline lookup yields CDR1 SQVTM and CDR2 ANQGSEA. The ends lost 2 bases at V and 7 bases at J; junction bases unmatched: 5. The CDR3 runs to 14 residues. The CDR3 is CSVEFGTGSEKLFF. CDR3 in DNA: TGCAGCGTTGAATTTGGGACAGGGAGTGAAAAACTGTTTTTT.

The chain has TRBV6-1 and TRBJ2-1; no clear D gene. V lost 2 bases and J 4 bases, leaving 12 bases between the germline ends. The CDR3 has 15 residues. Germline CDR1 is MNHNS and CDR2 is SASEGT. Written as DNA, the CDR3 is TGTGCCAGCAGTGAACTTTCGGCAGTTTACAATGAGCAGTTCTTC. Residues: CASSELSAVYNEQFF.

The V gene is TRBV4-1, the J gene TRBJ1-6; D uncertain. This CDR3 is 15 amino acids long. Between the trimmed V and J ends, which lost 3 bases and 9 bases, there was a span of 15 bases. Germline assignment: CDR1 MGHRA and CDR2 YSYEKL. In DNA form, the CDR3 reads TGCGCCAGCAGCCAGATGGAGACGCCCGGTTCACCCCTCCACTTT. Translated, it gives CASSQMETPGSPLHF.